This is a list of T cell receptor beta chains from one sample in a study of blood T cell repertoires in COVID-19. Sequenced by immunoSEQ multiplex PCR; TCRdb stores in-frame clones only, minus some. The sample shows about 82,000 clones, about 83% of them seen only once. The specimen was peripheral blood. The receptors stem from a woman aged 55-70 years with acute or convalescent COVID-19. CDR3s include the opening cysteine and the closing phenylalanine or tryptophan. Fields, in order: clone size, J gene, D gene, V gene, CDR3 protein, CDR3 DNA. A D gene is named only where the DNA matches it firmly. Rows may omit the clone size; those that give it use once, few, many or a size class.

size: .; J: TRBJ1-2; D: TRBD1; V: TRBV12-3/TRBV12-4; CDR3: CASRDRSYGYTF; DNA: TGTGCCAGCCGGGACAGGAGCTATGGCTACACCTTC
size: once; J: TRBJ2-5; D: TRBD2; V: TRBV5-4; CDR3: CASSHSGTSGRETQYF; DNA: TGTGCCAGCAGCCACTCCGGGACTAGCGGGAGAGAGACCCAGTACTTC
size: .; J: TRBJ2-1; D: TRBD2; V: TRBV10-3; CDR3: CAISGDSGTSGSNEQFF; DNA: TGTGCCATCAGTGGGGATTCCGGGACTAGCGGAAGTAATGAGCAGTTCTTC
size: .; J: TRBJ2-1; D: TRBD1; V: TRBV24-1; CDR3: CATSDPRTGSSYNEQFF; DNA: TGTGCCACCAGTGATCCCCGGACAGGGAGCTCCTACAATGAGCAGTTCTTC
size: few; J: TRBJ2-2; D: .; V: TRBV12-5; CDR3: CASVLWTGELFF; DNA: TGTGCTAGTGTACTATGGACCGGGGAGCTGTTTTTT
size: .; J: TRBJ2-2; D: .; V: TRBV19; CDR3: CASKRQPNTGELFF; DNA: TGTGCCAGTAAGAGACAGCCGAACACCGGGGAGCTGTTTTTT
size: few; J: TRBJ1-4; D: .; V: TRBV6-4; CDR3: CASSVGAENEKLFF; DNA: TGTGCCAGCAGTGTTGGGGCGGAGAATGAAAAACTGTTTTTT
size: .; J: TRBJ2-3; D: TRBD1; V: TRBV30; CDR3: CAWSTGQGAQYF; DNA: TGTGCCTGGAGTACAGGACAGGGTGCGCAGTATTTT
size: .; J: TRBJ2-5; D: TRBD2; V: TRBV2; CDR3: CASSEERGEETQYF; DNA: TGTGCCAGCAGTGAAGAGCGGGGAGAAGAGACCCAGTACTTC
size: .; J: TRBJ2-4; D: TRBD2; V: TRBV7-2; CDR3: CASSLAGLAGGRDIQYF; DNA: TGTGCCAGCAGCTTAGCCGGGCTAGCGGGGGGGCGGGACATTCAGTACTTC
size: .; J: TRBJ2-7; D: TRBD2; V: TRBV7-8; CDR3: CASSHARGDEQYF; DNA: TGTGCCAGCAGCCACGCGCGGGGGGACGAGCAGTACTTC
size: once; J: TRBJ2-2; D: TRBD2; V: TRBV7-2; CDR3: CASSLLAGTTGELFF; DNA: TGTGCCAGCAGCTTACTAGCGGGAACCACCGGGGAGCTGTTTTTT
size: few; J: TRBJ1-3; D: .; V: TRBV11-2; CDR3: CASSRDNGNTIYF; DNA: TGTGCCAGCAGCCGAGATAATGGAAACACCATATATTTT
size: .; J: TRBJ2-7; D: .; V: TRBV20-1; CDR3: CSASLGPYEQYF; DNA: TGCAGTGCTAGTTTGGGGCCCTACGAGCAGTACTTC
size: .; J: TRBJ1-1; D: .; V: TRBV6-6; CDR3: CATFQGRDTEAFF; DNA: TGTGCCACCTTTCAGGGCAGGGACACTGAAGCTTTCTTT
size: .; J: TRBJ1-5; D: TRBD1; V: TRBV12-3/TRBV12-4; CDR3: CASKQGFGQPQHF; DNA: TGTGCCAGTAAACAGGGGTTCGGGCAGCCCCAGCATTTT
size: .; J: TRBJ1-1; D: .; V: TRBV11-3; CDR3: CASSLRWDTEAFF; DNA: TGTGCCAGCAGCTTGCGGTGGGACACTGAAGCTTTCTTT
size: .; J: TRBJ1-1; D: .; V: TRBV5-1; CDR3: CASSPSGGGTGTEAFF; DNA: TGCGCCAGCAGCCCCAGTGGTGGGGGCACAGGCACTGAAGCTTTCTTT
size: .; J: TRBJ1-1; D: TRBD1; V: TRBV5-6; CDR3: CASSFLETGTEAFF; DNA: TGTGCCAGCAGCTTCTTGGAGACAGGGACTGAAGCTTTCTTT
size: .; J: TRBJ2-7; D: .; V: TRBV5-1; CDR3: CASSLVGGYEQYF; DNA: TGCGCCAGCAGCTTGGTAGGAGGCTACGAGCAGTACTTC
size: .; J: TRBJ1-2; D: TRBD1; V: TRBV27; CDR3: CASSLRGNGYTF; DNA: TGTGCCAGCAGTCTCAGGGGGAATGGCTACACCTTC
size: .; J: TRBJ2-7; D: TRBD2; V: TRBV30; CDR3: CAWSGGGRIGEQYF; DNA: TGTGCCTGGAGTGGGGGCGGGAGGATAGGAGAGCAGTACTTC
size: medium-sized; J: TRBJ1-5; D: .; V: TRBV9; CDR3: CASSVQGNQPQHF; DNA: TGTGCCAGCAGCGTTCAGGGAAATCAGCCCCAGCATTTT
size: .; J: TRBJ1-1; D: TRBD1; V: TRBV27; CDR3: CASNGQDQNTEAFF; DNA: TGTGCCAGCAATGGACAGGACCAAAACACTGAAGCTTTCTTT
size: .; J: TRBJ1-3; D: TRBD1; V: TRBV3-1/TRBV3-2; CDR3: CASSQRQGVSGNTIYF; DNA: TGTGCCAGCAGCCAGAGACAGGGGGTCTCTGGAAACACCATATATTTT
size: .; J: TRBJ1-6; D: TRBD1; V: TRBV7-9; CDR3: CASSWGQGNSPLHF; DNA: TGTGCCAGCAGCTGGGGACAGGGGAATTCACCCCTCCACTTT
size: .; J: TRBJ2-1; D: .; V: TRBV2; CDR3: CASSLGELPFASEQFF; DNA: TGTGCCAGCAGTTTAGGCGAACTACCTTTCGCCAGCGAGCAGTTCTTC
size: .; J: TRBJ1-1; D: TRBD1; V: TRBV7-9; CDR3: CASSFNTGVNTEAFF; DNA: TGTGCCAGCAGCTTTAACACAGGGGTGAACACTGAAGCTTTCTTT
size: .; J: TRBJ2-1; D: TRBD2; V: TRBV7-6; CDR3: CASSPASGNPYNEQFF; DNA: TGTGCCAGCAGCCCCGCTAGCGGGAACCCCTACAATGAGCAGTTCTTC
size: .; J: TRBJ2-3; D: .; V: TRBV6-5; CDR3: CASSYPYTDTQYF; DNA: TGTGCCAGCAGTTACCCCTACACAGATACGCAGTATTTT
size: .; J: TRBJ2-2; D: TRBD2; V: TRBV9; CDR3: CASSPGREANTGELFF; DNA: TGTGCCAGCAGCCCCGGGCGGGAGGCGAACACCGGGGAGCTGTTTTTT
size: .; J: TRBJ1-1; D: .; V: TRBV6-5; CDR3: CASSYSGRGAEAFF; DNA: TGTGCCAGCAGTTACTCCGGCAGGGGCGCTGAAGCTTTCTTT
size: .; J: TRBJ2-3; D: .; V: TRBV5-1; CDR3: CASSLVAGLDTQYF; DNA: TGCGCCAGCAGCTTGGTTGCGGGGTTAGATACGCAGTATTTT
size: .; J: TRBJ1-5; D: TRBD1; V: TRBV6-6; CDR3: CASSQRDRVHF; DNA: TGTGCCAGCAGCCAGCGGGACAGGGTACATTTT
size: .; J: TRBJ2-3; D: .; V: TRBV18; CDR3: CASSPRQGIIAGTDTQYF; DNA: TGTGCCAGCTCACCCCGTCAGGGGATAATTGCGGGCACAGATACGCAGTATTTT
size: .; J: TRBJ2-7; D: TRBD1; V: TRBV19; CDR3: CATDTGDTYEQYF; DNA: TGTGCCACCGACACAGGGGACACTTACGAGCAGTACTTC
size: .; J: TRBJ2-1; D: .; V: TRBV24-1; CDR3: CATSNSFSGGRFF; DNA: TGTGCCACCAGTAATTCCTTTAGCGGAGGTCGGTTCTTC
size: .; J: TRBJ1-1; D: .; V: TRBV24-1; CDR3: CATSAGGEGDTEAFF; DNA: TGTGCCACCAGTGCCGGGGGTGAAGGGGACACTGAAGCTTTCTTT
size: .; J: TRBJ1-1; D: TRBD1; V: TRBV19; CDR3: CASSPNRDRPEAFF; DNA: TGTGCCAGTAGTCCGAACCGGGACAGGCCTGAAGCTTTCTTT
size: .; J: TRBJ1-1; D: .; V: TRBV11-3; CDR3: CASSLVGSEAFF; DNA: TGTGCCAGCAGCTTAGTCGGTAGTGAAGCTTTCTTT
size: .; J: TRBJ2-7; D: TRBD2; V: TRBV3-1/TRBV3-2; CDR3: CASSPSGSTYEQYF; DNA: TGTGCCAGCAGCCCTAGCGGGAGTACTTACGAGCAGTACTTC
size: .; J: TRBJ1-4; D: .; V: TRBV3-1/TRBV3-2; CDR3: CASSQDGQGPREKLFF; DNA: TGTGCCAGCAGCCAAGACGGTCAGGGGCCTAGGGAAAAACTGTTTTTT
size: .; J: TRBJ1-5; D: TRBD1; V: TRBV4-1; CDR3: CASSPEGQYDQPQHF; DNA: TGCGCCAGCAGCCCGGAGGGACAGTACGATCAGCCCCAGCATTTT
size: .; J: TRBJ2-1; D: TRBD1; V: TRBV10-2; CDR3: CASSHLDRGVEQFF; DNA: TGCGCCAGCAGTCACCTGGACAGGGGAGTTGAGCAGTTCTTC
size: once; J: TRBJ1-4; D: TRBD1; V: TRBV5-4; CDR3: CASSPEGTANEKLFF; DNA: TGTGCCAGCAGCCCGGAGGGGACAGCAAATGAAAAACTGTTTTTT
size: once; J: TRBJ1-2; D: .; V: TRBV27; CDR3: CASSPSRGGYTF; DNA: TGTGCCAGCAGTCCCTCCCGGGGTGGCTACACCTTC
size: .; J: TRBJ2-3; D: TRBD2; V: TRBV7-9; CDR3: CASILAGGDTQYF; DNA: TGTGCCAGTATTTTAGCGGGTGGAGATACGCAGTATTTT
size: .; J: TRBJ2-7; D: TRBD2; V: TRBV5-4; CDR3: CASSSPGTSTAEQYF; DNA: TGTGCCAGCAGCTCCCCCGGGACTAGTACAGCCGAGCAGTACTTC
size: .; J: TRBJ1-1; D: .; V: TRBV30; CDR3: CAWSTSQNTEAFF; DNA: TGTGCCTGGTCCACCAGTCAGAACACTGAAGCTTTCTTT
size: .; J: TRBJ2-1; D: TRBD2; V: TRBV9; CDR3: CASSVAWTSGSYNEQFF; DNA: TGTGCCAGCAGCGTAGCCTGGACTAGCGGGTCCTACAATGAGCAGTTCTTC
size: .; J: TRBJ2-1; D: .; V: TRBV15; CDR3: CATALGGPSHNEQFF; DNA: TGTGCCACCGCGCTCGGGGGACCGTCTCACAATGAGCAGTTCTTC
size: .; J: TRBJ2-1; D: TRBD2; V: TRBV18; CDR3: CASSPGLASVFEQFF; DNA: TGTGCCAGCTCACCGGGACTAGCGAGCGTATTTGAGCAGTTCTTC
size: once; J: TRBJ1-2; D: .; V: TRBV19; CDR3: CASSINPPRGWGYTF; DNA: TGTGCCAGTAGTATAAACCCACCCCGGGGATGGGGCTACACCTTC
size: .; J: TRBJ1-4; D: TRBD1; V: TRBV18; CDR3: CASSFGQGSNEKLFF; DNA: TGTGCCAGCTCATTCGGACAGGGCTCTAATGAAAAACTGTTTTTT
size: .; J: TRBJ2-2; D: TRBD1; V: TRBV28; CDR3: CASSLAATGSDTGELFF; DNA: TGTGCCAGCAGTTTAGCTGCGACAGGGAGTGACACCGGGGAGCTGTTTTTT